One sample yielded the 21 T cell receptor beta chains listed below, sequenced in a study of blood T cell repertoires in COVID-19. Sequenced by immunoSEQ multiplex PCR; TCRdb stores in-frame clones only, minus some. The table includes about 230,000 clones, 85% to 90% detected once. The sequenced sample consisted of peripheral blood. These receptors were obtained from a man aged 30-40 years with COVID-19, enrolled during active disease.

The genes are TRBV9 and TRBJ2-2, with 9 bases that match TRBD1. Trimming cost V 1 base and J 3 bases; bases outside gene matches: 19. Germline lookup yields CDR1 SGDLS and CDR2 YYNGEE. The CDR3 has 21 amino acids. The CDR3 sequence is CASSVLLIQGAYGVDTGELFF. CDR3 coding DNA: TGTGCCAGCAGCGTACTCCTTATACAGGGGGCGTATGGTGTCGACACCGGGGAGCTGTTTTTT.

J is TRBJ2-7 and V is TRBV10-3; a possible D gene is TRBD1 (6 bases). From germline, CDR1 is ENHRY and CDR2 SYGVKD. V dropped 7 bases and J dropped 0 bases, with 10 bases sitting between them. This CDR3 spans 13 amino acids. This chain's CDR3 is CAITRDTSYEQYF. CDR3 nucleotide sequence: TGTGCCATCACGAGGGACACCTCCTACGAGCAGTACTTC.

This clone occurred once. This sequence joins TRBV5-6 and TRBJ1-2; TRBD1 matches at 7 bases. The CDR3 covers 13 residues. The trim removed 4 bases at V and 2 bases at J, leaving 2 bases unmatched. Germline CDR1 and CDR2: SGHDT and YYEEEE. Written as DNA, the CDR3 is TGTGCCAGCAGCGCGGGACAGAACTATGGCTACACCTTC. It translates to CASSAGQNYGYTF.

Only a few counts were recorded for this clone. The chain joins TRBV7-9 to TRBJ1-1; D remains ambiguous. Germline V CDR1 and CDR2: SEHNR, FQNEAQ (reference sequence). This CDR3 comprises 13 residues. The V gene lost 2 bases and the J gene lost 8 bases, with 12 bases spanning the gap. DNA for the CDR3: TGTGCCAGCAGCTTATATGCAGAACAAGAAGCTTTCTTT. Translation: CASSLYAEQEAFF.

This chain uses TRBV4-3 with TRBJ2-1; 12 nucleotides line up with TRBD2. The CDR3 is made up of 19 amino acids. Germline CDR1 LGHNA, CDR2 YSLEER. V shed 5 bases, J shed 0 bases, and the junction held 11 bases outside the gene matches. The CDR3 protein is CASSVRRASGGVSYNEQFF. The CDR3 DNA is TGCGCCAGCAGCGTACGAAGGGCTAGCGGGGGGGTCTCCTACAATGAGCAGTTCTTC.

The chain joins TRBV12-5 to TRBJ1-3; tentatively, D is TRBD1 (6 bases). This CDR3 spans 14 amino acids. V lost 5 bases, J lost 2 bases, and 10 bases lay in between. Per germline, CDR1 LGHNT and CDR2 FRNRAP. CDR3 sequence (DNA): TGTGCTAGTGGTCGAGGACAGCCTGGAAACACCATATATTTT. It encodes CASGRGQPGNTIYF.

The CDR3 sequence is CASSPGQVDNSPLHF. The CDR3 bases are TGTGCCAGCTCACCTGGACAGGTCGATAATTCACCCCTCCACTTT. The rearrangement links TRBV18 to TRBJ1-6, with 7 positions matching TRBD1. V trimming: 3 bases; J trimming: 5 bases; junction bases outside the gene matches: 4. The CDR3 covers 15 residues. The germline gives CDR1 KGHSH, CDR2 LQKENI.

CDR3 nucleotides: TGTGCCAGCAGCTCCAGACAGGGGGATGGAGGCACAGATACGCAGTATTTT. Its protein product is CASSSRQGDGGTDTQYF. This chain links TRBV7-8 with TRBJ2-3, with TRBD1 identical over 9 bases. CDR1 is SGHVS, CDR2 FQNEAQ, per germline. The V and J ends lost 4 bases and 1 base, in that order; junction bases with no gene match: 9. The CDR3 contains 17 residues.

The chain carries TRBV6-4 and TRBJ2-1; 8 bases align to TRBD2. J was trimmed by 7 bases and V by 6 bases; bases with no gene match: 5. CDR1 is MRHNA and CDR2 is SNTAGT in the germline V gene. The CDR3 consists of 13 residues. As DNA, the CDR3 is TGTGCCAGCAGCCCGGGGGGGACGAATGAGCAGTTCTTC. Translated: CASSPGGTNEQFF.

The CDR3 loop is CASRQGEARVYGYTF. The CDR3, as DNA: TGCGCCAGCAGGCAGGGGGAGGCGCGGGTATATGGCTACACCTTC. This chain uses TRBV5-1 with TRBJ1-2; 7 bases are a match to TRBD1. Trimming removed 5 bases from V and 5 bases from J; junction bases left unmatched: 12. Germline CDR1 is SGHRS and CDR2 is YFSETQ. This CDR3 contains 15 residues.

This chain uses TRBV25-1 with TRBJ1-2; D gene uncertain. Trimming shortened V by 4 bases and J by 2 bases, and 8 bases separated the two germline ends. The CDR3 runs to 13 residues. Per germline, CDR1 MGHDK and CDR2 SYGVNS. CDR3 amino acids: CASSGGGNYGYTF. The DNA of the CDR3 is TGTGCCAGCAGTGGTGGAGGGAACTATGGCTACACCTTC.

The CDR3 loop reads CASSLRTSGGVLYEQYF. The CDR3 bases are TGTGCCAGCAGCTTAAGAACTAGCGGGGGGGTACTGTACGAGCAGTACTTC. The gene calls are TRBV7-2 and TRBJ2-7; TRBD2 matches at 13 bases. This CDR3 contains 17 residues. The germline V gene has CDR1 SGHTA and CDR2 FQGNSA. Trimming at V came to 2 bases and at J to 4 bases, leaving 8 bases not matched to a gene.

The V and J genes are TRBV4-3 and TRBJ2-3; perhaps TRBD1 as D (5 bases). Germline CDR1 reads LGHNA; CDR2 reads YSLEER. This CDR3 region has 17 residues. V was cut by 0 bases and J by 3 bases, with 16 bases left in between. The DNA for the CDR3 is TGCGCCAGCAGCCAAGATAAGGGAACACGGACAACAGATACGCAGTATTTT. The encoded protein is CASSQDKGTRTTDTQYF.

The rearrangement joins TRBV6-5 to TRBJ2-7; the match to TRBD1 covers 9 bases. Trimming removed 8 bases from V and 2 bases from J; junction bases left unmatched: 7. The V gene's germline CDR1 is MNHEY and CDR2 SVGAGI. The length of the CDR3 is 14 residues. The CDR3 here is CASSLRDRAYEQYF. The CDR3 DNA sequence: TGTGCCAGCTCCCTCCGGGACAGGGCCTACGAGCAGTACTTC.

The sample holds a few counts of this clone. The chain has TRBV24-1 and TRBJ2-7, with TRBD1 matching 7 bases. V dropped 5 bases and J dropped 2; count of bases not matched to a gene: 5. Germline loops: CDR1 KGHDR, CDR2 SFDVKD. This CDR3 region has 14 residues. Here the CDR3 reads CATSAAGGPYEQYF. The CDR3 DNA is TGTGCCACCAGTGCGGCAGGGGGTCCCTACGAGCAGTACTTC.

The chain employs TRBV20-1 and TRBJ2-1; 7 bases agree with TRBD2. The CDR3 is made up of 14 amino acids. In germline, CDR1 is DFQATT, CDR2 SNEGSKA (reference sequence). Losses at the gene ends were 3 bases for V and 9 bases for J; bases not matched to a gene: 11. As DNA, the CDR3 is TGCAGTGCTAGTAATTACGCGGGAGTGACTGAGCAGTTCTTC. Translating it yields CSASNYAGVTEQFF.

V gene TRBV4-2 combines with J gene TRBJ2-1; TRBD2 matches at 7 bases. The V and J ends lost 7 bases and 7 bases, in that order; junction bases with no gene match: 16. In germline, CDR1 is LGHNA, CDR2 YNFKEQ. This CDR3 spans 16 amino acids. In nucleotides, the CDR3 is TGTGCCAGCACCCGCCTTATGGGAGGGCCGTTAAATGAGCAGTTCTTC. Its translation: CASTRLMGGPLNEQFF.

This chain connects TRBV19 to TRBJ2-1; 8 nucleotides agree with TRBD2. Germline V gene sequence: CDR1 LNHDA, CDR2 SQIVND (reference sequence). This CDR3 is 14 amino acids long. Germline trimming cut 3 bases from V and 7 bases from J; bases unmatched to any gene: 5. The CDR3 region has the DNA TGTGCCAGTAGTATGTCGGGAGGGATGAATGAGCAGTTCTTC. It codes for CASSMSGGMNEQFF.

The chain recombines TRBV11-3 with TRBJ2-3, with 14 bases aligning to TRBD2. The CDR3 totals 16 residues. V was pared by 5 bases and J by 4 bases, with 5 bases of the junction left unmatched. From germline, CDR1 is SGHNT and CDR2 YENEEA. CDR3 protein: CASSPGLAGDADTQYF. The CDR3 coding sequence is TGTGCCAGCAGCCCGGGACTAGCGGGAGATGCAGATACGCAGTATTTT.

In its sample, this clone was seen once. V and J are TRBV24-1 and TRBJ2-1, with a tentative D call TRBD1 (6 bases). The germline V gene encodes CDR1 KGHDR and CDR2 SFDVKD. The CDR3 has 16 residues. V was shortened by 3 bases and J by 7 bases, with 18 bases between the two germline ends. CDR3 protein: CATSDADSQGRNEQFF. DNA for the CDR3: TGTGCCACCAGTGATGCGGACAGCCAGGGCCGTAATGAGCAGTTCTTC.

J is TRBJ1-2 and V is TRBV3-1 (or the pseudogene TRBV3-2); possible D gene TRBD1, 5 bases. The CDR3 is 15 residues long. V was trimmed by 0 bases and J by 8 bases, leaving 16 bases between them. From germline, CDR1 is LGHDT and CDR2 YNNKEL (reference sequence). The DNA of the CDR3 is TGTGCCAGCAGCCAAGATATCGGCAGGGTGCGCGGCTACACCTTC. Translating it yields CASSQDIGRVRGYTF.